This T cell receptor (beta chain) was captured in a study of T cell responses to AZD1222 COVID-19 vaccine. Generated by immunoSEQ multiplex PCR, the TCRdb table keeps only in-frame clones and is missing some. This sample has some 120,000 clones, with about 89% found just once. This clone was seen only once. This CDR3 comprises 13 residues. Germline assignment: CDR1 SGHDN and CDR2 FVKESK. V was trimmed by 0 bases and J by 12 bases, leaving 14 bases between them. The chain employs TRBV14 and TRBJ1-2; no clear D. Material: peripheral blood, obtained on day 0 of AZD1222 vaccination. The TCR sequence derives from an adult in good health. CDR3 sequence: CASSQDIRALNTF. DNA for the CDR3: TGTGCCAGCAGCCAAGATATCCGGGCCCTCAACACCTTC.